The 27 T cell receptor beta chains below come from one sample, sequenced in a study of cytomegalovirus exposure and HLA in healthy donors. Primers: 60 Vbeta forward and 13 Jbeta reverse. The protocol was immunoSEQ multiplex PCR, while the TCRdb copy is restricted to in-frame clones and leaves out a portion. The sample lists some 200,000 clones, roughly 73% occurring once. The sample was PBMCs. All receptors derive from a woman in her thirties in good health and CMV-seronegative.

Only one count was recorded for this clone. The J gene is TRBJ2-7, the V gene TRBV7-2, with 7 bases identical to TRBD2. The CDR3 consists of 14 residues. Per the germline V gene, CDR1 is SGHTA and CDR2 is FQGNSA. V lost 5 bases and J lost 3; bases outside the gene matches: 7. CDR3 bases: TGTGCCAGCAGCAGTAGGGCTAGCGGCTACGAGCAGTACTTC. Encoded protein: CASSSRASGYEQYF. The full variable domain, its missing parts supplied by reference TRBV7-2 and TRBJ2-7, is GAGVSQSPSNKVTEKGKDVELRCDPISGHTALYWYRQSLGQGLEFLIYFQGNSAPDKSGLPSDRFSAERTGGSVSTLTIQRTQQEDSAVYLCASSSRASGYEQYFGPGTRLTVT.

This clone was seen a handful of times. V usage is TRBV18 and J usage is TRBJ1-5, with 9 bases matching TRBD1. Per the germline V gene, CDR1 is KGHSH and CDR2 is LQKENI. With V trimmed by 6 bases and J by 5 bases, 5 bases remained unmatched. The CDR3 loop spans 14 amino acids. CDR3 sequence: CASSPGQGYQPQHF. The CDR3 DNA reads TGTGCCAGCTCTCCGGGACAGGGTTATCAGCCCCAGCATTTT.

The V call is TRBV7-2, the J call TRBJ2-2, with D possibly matching TRBD1 (5 bases). Germline V gene lookup returns CDR1 SGHTA and CDR2 FQGNSA. The CDR3 runs 13 residues. V was clipped by 7 bases and J by 5 bases, with 11 bases between them. This CDR3 reads CASNLRGTGELFF. DNA of the CDR3: TGTGCCAGCAACCTAAGGGGAACCGGGGAGCTGTTTTTT.

The chain employs TRBV5-1 and TRBJ2-3; 8 bases line up with TRBD2. Germline-derived CDR1 and CDR2 are SGHRS and YFSETQ. The CDR3 extends over 15 amino acids. V gave up 0 bases and J gave up 7 bases; unmatched junction bases: 7. CDR3 region: CASSLDGGAFNTQYF. The DNA for the CDR3 is TGCGCCAGCAGCTTGGACGGGGGGGCCTTTAATACGCAGTATTTT.

A few counts support this clone. The same CDR3 can be traced to other DNA sequences in this sample. This chain links TRBV4-1 with TRBJ1-2, with a tentative D call TRBD1 (5 bases). The V gene lost 0 bases and the J gene lost 4 bases, with 12 bases spanning the gap. This CDR3 has 15 amino acids. Germline values: CDR1 MGHRA, CDR2 YSYEKL. The chain's CDR3 is CASSQDPTGVYGYTF. In DNA form, the CDR3 reads TGCGCCAGCAGCCAAGATCCTACAGGTGTCTATGGCTACACCTTC.

This rearrangement joins TRBV6-1 to TRBJ2-5, with 11 bases that match TRBD2. Germline V CDR1 and CDR2: MNHNS, SASEGT. This CDR3 is 16 amino acids long. V was clipped by 0 bases and J by 11 bases; unmatched bases: 11. The CDR3 region is CASSEALAGGPREQYF. The CDR3 nucleotides are TGTGCCAGCAGTGAAGCTTTAGCGGGGGGGCCGAGGGAGCAGTACTTC.

J is TRBJ2-2 and V is TRBV4-3, with 10 bases lining up with TRBD2. Germline V gene sequence: CDR1 LGHNA, CDR2 YSLEER. The junction had 3 bases not matched to a gene; V was cut back by 1 base and J by 4 bases. CDR3 length: 16 amino acids. Here the CDR3 DNA reads TGCGCCAGCAGCCAAGCTAGCGGGAGTGTCACCGGGGAGCTGTTTTTT. Protein: CASSQASGSVTGELFF.

This clone was recorded a few times. The chain couples TRBV4-2 to TRBJ2-3, with D hard to call. V gave up 0 bases and J gave up 6 bases, with 10 bases separating them. Germline CDR1 LGHNA, CDR2 YNFKEQ. This CDR3 spans 14 amino acids. CDR3: CASSQDKPQDTQYF. Written as DNA, the CDR3 is TGTGCCAGCAGCCAAGATAAACCCCAGGATACGCAGTATTTT.

The J gene is TRBJ2-7, the V gene TRBV11-2; possibly TRBD1 for D (6 bases). The V end lost 3 bases, the J end lost 4 bases, and 22 bases lay between the germline ends. CDR3 length: 17 residues. The V gene's germline CDR1 is SGHAT and CDR2 FQNNGV. CDR3 bases: TGTGCCAGCAGCTTGATCCGACCCGGACAGAGACATTACGAGCAGTACTTC. This encodes CASSLIRPGQRHYEQYF.

The V and J genes are TRBV5-4 and TRBJ2-7; the D is unclear. The CDR3 is made up of 15 amino acids. The germline V gene encodes CDR1 SGHNT and CDR2 YYREEE (reference sequence). The ends were cut back, 2 bases at V and 2 bases at J, with 14 bases in the middle. The CDR3 here is CASSFAPSTTYEQYF. CDR3 nucleotides: TGTGCCAGCAGCTTCGCGCCTAGTACTACCTACGAGCAGTACTTC. Full variable domain (outside the CDR3, taken from reference TRBV5-4 and TRBJ2-7): ETGVTQSPTHLIKTRGQQVTLRCSSQSGHNTVSWYQQALGQGPQFIFQYYREEENGRGNFPPRFSGLQFPNYSSELNVNALELDDSALYLCASSFAPSTTYEQYFGPGTRLTVT.

This clone has only a few counts. J is TRBJ2-7 and V is TRBV14; 10 nucleotides align to TRBD2. Trimming at V came to 4 bases and at J to 0 bases, leaving 3 bases not matched to a gene. Germline-derived CDR1 and CDR2 are SGHDN and FVKESK. There are 15 residues in the CDR3. In DNA, the CDR3 is TGTGCCAGCAGCCGTAGCGGGGGGAGCTCCTACGAGCAGTACTTC. Translating gives CASSRSGGSSYEQYF.

Only a few counts were recorded for this clone. The CDR3 protein is CASSEGGRVGGELFF. CDR3 DNA sequence: TGTGCCAGCAGTGAAGGCGGGAGGGTCGGGGGGGAGCTGTTTTTT. V and J are TRBV2 and TRBJ2-2; TRBD2 matches at 9 bases. The CDR3 extends over 15 amino acids. The V gene's germline CDR1 is SNHLY and CDR2 FYNNEI. J was trimmed by 8 bases and V by 1 base; bases with no gene match: 5.

This chain joins TRBV6-5 and TRBJ1-1; D uncertain. V was clipped by 4 bases and J by 6 bases, with 15 bases between them. Germline V gene lookup returns CDR1 MNHEY and CDR2 SVGAGI. The CDR3 is made up of 14 amino acids. Here the CDR3 DNA reads TGTGCCAGCAGTTCGGGTCTGGTGGTAGCTGAAGCTTTCTTT. Translation: CASSSGLVVAEAFF.

V is TRBV6-6 and J is TRBJ2-7; no firm D call. CDR1 and CDR2 from the germline V gene are MNHNY and SVGAGI (reference sequence). Trimming left V 0 bases short and J 7 bases short, with 10 bases between. The CDR3 is 13 residues long. CDR3 bases: TGTGCCAGCAGTTACTCAATGATGAGGGAGCAGTACTTC. It encodes CASSYSMMREQYF.

For the CDR3, the DNA is TGTGCCAGCACCTACTTTTTGCAGGCGAACACCGGGGAGCTGTTTTTT. It yields the protein CASTYFLQANTGELFF. The gene calls are TRBV2 and TRBJ2-2; no firm D call. The CDR3 length is 16 residues. Per the germline V gene, CDR1 is SNHLY and CDR2 is FYNNEI. V lost 7 bases and J 0 bases, leaving 15 bases between the germline ends. Variable domain in full (rest from reference TRBV2 and TRBJ2-2): EPEVTQTPSHQVTQMGQEVILRCVPISNHLYFYWYRQILGQKVEFLVSFYNNEISEKSEIFDDQFSVERPDGSNFTLKIRSTKLEDSAMYFCASTYFLQANTGELFFGEGSRLTVL.

This sequence joins TRBV29-1 and TRBJ1-2, with a possible D match to TRBD1 (6 bases). V lost 6 bases and J 6 bases, leaving 11 bases between the germline ends. The CDR3 totals 11 residues. Germline-derived CDR1 and CDR2 are SQVTM and ANQGSEA. The CDR3 DNA reads as TGCAGCGTAGACACAGGGAATGGCTACACCTTC. Translating gives CSVDTGNGYTF.

This clone was observed a few times. The chain links TRBV4-3 to TRBJ2-1; 8 bases are a match to TRBD2. V lost 2 bases to trimming and J lost 6 bases; unmatched junction nucleotides: 12. This CDR3 contains 17 residues. Per germline, CDR1 LGHNA and CDR2 YSLEER. The CDR3 region has the DNA TGCGCCAGCAGCCAAATATTCGTAAGCGGGAGAGGCAATGAGCAGTTCTTC. This sequence encodes CASSQIFVSGRGNEQFF.

The chain has TRBV14 and TRBJ2-5, with 15 bases aligning to TRBD2. The junction had 9 bases not matched to a gene; V was cut back by 2 bases and J by 5 bases. Germline V CDR1 and CDR2: SGHDN, FVKESK. The CDR3 loop spans 18 amino acids. The CDR3: CASSQPGLAGGRGETQYF. The DNA for the CDR3 is TGTGCCAGCAGCCAACCTGGACTAGCGGGAGGGCGAGGCGAGACCCAGTACTTC.

This CDR3 reads CASPWSGSGRTFRNEQFF. CDR3 DNA: TGTGCCAGCCCCTGGTCTGGTAGCGGGAGGACGTTTAGGAATGAGCAGTTCTTC. This chain uses TRBV6-4 with TRBJ2-1; TRBD2 agrees at 10 bases. CDR1 and CDR2 from the germline V gene are MRHNA and SNTAGT. The CDR3 has 18 residues. V lost 8 bases, J lost 7 bases, and 20 bases stayed unmatched.

This clone was seen just once. Other DNA sequences in the sample encode the same CDR3. This rearrangement joins TRBV11-2 to TRBJ1-1, with 8 bases identical to TRBD1. Trimming took 6 bases from V and 0 from J; bases not matched to a gene: 9. Germline CDR1 is SGHAT and CDR2 is FQNNGV. This CDR3 comprises 16 residues. The CDR3 nucleotides read TGTGCCAGCAGGAACATTAGGACAGGGATGAACACTGAAGCTTTCTTT. It codes for CASRNIRTGMNTEAFF.

The rearrangement uses TRBV27 and TRBJ1-5; TRBD1 agrees at 11 bases. V dropped 4 bases and J dropped 6; count of bases not matched to a gene: 5. Germline CDR1 reads MNHEY; CDR2 reads SMNVEV (reference sequence). CDR3 size: 15 residues. Here the CDR3 reads CASSWTGGVGQPQHF. CDR3 DNA sequence: TGTGCCAGCAGTTGGACAGGGGGCGTAGGTCAGCCCCAGCATTTT.

This chain joins TRBV4-1 and TRBJ1-6, with D maybe TRBD1 (6 bases). The germline V and J ends were trimmed by 3 bases and 9 bases, with 18 bases remaining between them. Germline loops: CDR1 MGHRA, CDR2 YSYEKL. This CDR3 region has 16 residues. The CDR3 protein is CASSQGRGDNRSPLHF. The CDR3 coding sequence is TGCGCCAGCAGCCAGGGGCGAGGGGACAATCGTTCACCCCTCCACTTT.

This clone came up once. The J gene is TRBJ2-7, the V gene TRBV4-1; TRBD2 agrees at 14 bases. The CDR3 contains 15 residues. V lost 2 bases to trimming and J lost 5 bases; unmatched junction nucleotides: 2. Germline assignment: CDR1 MGHRA and CDR2 YSYEKL. The CDR3 coding sequence is TGCGCCAGCAGCCAACCGGGACTAGCGGGAGACGAGCAGTACTTC. Its translation: CASSQPGLAGDEQYF.

The chain recombines TRBV6-1 with TRBJ1-1; 8 nucleotides match TRBD1. Germline loops: CDR1 MNHNS, CDR2 SASEGT. CDR3 length equals 15 residues. The J segment lost 11 bases and the V segment lost 8 bases, leaving 19 bases of the junction unmatched. The CDR3 is CASRLGQGPGMAAFF. CDR3 bases: TGTGCCAGCCGGCTCGGACAGGGCCCGGGGATGGCGGCTTTCTTT.

The genes are TRBV7-9 and TRBJ1-6, with a weak D call TRBD1 (5 bases). The germline V and J ends were trimmed by 2 bases and 7 bases, with 15 bases remaining between them. Germline CDR1 SEHNR, CDR2 FQNEAQ (reference sequence). This CDR3 has 16 residues. The CDR3 DNA sequence: TGTGCCAGCAGCTTAATGGGCAGGGTAGAAAATTCACCCCTCCACTTT. Encoded protein: CASSLMGRVENSPLHF.

The table lists this clone with a few counts. The chain employs TRBV4-1 and TRBJ1-1; D unclear. Germline V gene lookup returns CDR1 MGHRA and CDR2 YSYEKL. The CDR3 has 15 amino acids. V shed 1 base and J shed 0 bases, with 9 bases lying between them. DNA for the CDR3: TGCGCCAGCAGCCAAGCCCACAACCTGAACACTGAAGCTTTCTTT. This codes for CASSQAHNLNTEAFF.

The gene calls are TRBV5-1 and TRBJ2-1; D is perhaps TRBD2 (5 bases). Germline CDR1 reads SGHRS; CDR2 reads YFSETQ. This CDR3 is built from 15 residues. V lost 3 bases to trimming and J lost 2 bases, with 12 bases between them. CDR3 nucleotide sequence: TGCGCCAGCAGCTCGGAATCCGGGACCTACAATGAGCAGTTCTTC. It yields the protein CASSSESGTYNEQFF.